One and the same sample provided the 15 T cell receptor beta chains below, sequenced in a study of blood T cell repertoires in COVID-19. Measured with immunoSEQ multiplex PCR; TCRdb has only the in-frame clones, and not every one. This table holds approximately 360,000 clones, over 80% found once. Sequences were obtained from PBMCs or T cells enriched from blood (not recorded which). The origin of the receptors is a woman aged 45-60 years who had recovered from COVID-19.

This chain joins TRBV20-1 and TRBJ2-5; TRBD2 agrees at 14 bases. The V gene's germline CDR1 is DFQATT and CDR2 SNEGSKA (reference sequence). The CDR3 is 17 amino acids. The trim removed 3 bases at V and 2 bases at J, leaving 8 bases unmatched. Here the CDR3 DNA reads TGCAGTGCTAGTAGACTAGCGGGAGGGCCTGGGCAAGAGACCCAGTACTTC. It specifies CSASRLAGGPGQETQYF.

The CDR3 bases are TGTGCCAGTACCCAGCCAAGGGTAGGGGTGGTGGCACCCCTCCACTTT. It encodes CASTQPRVGVVAPLHF. The V gene is TRBV19, the J gene TRBJ1-6; tentatively, D is TRBD1 (5 bases). Germline CDR1 LNHDA, CDR2 SQIVND (reference sequence). Trimming removed 7 bases at V and 11 bases at J, with 24 bases between. This CDR3 has 16 residues.

The chain uses TRBV7-2 and TRBJ2-5; no definite D call. The germline V gene has CDR1 SGHTA and CDR2 FQGNSA. V was pared by 1 base and J by 3 bases, with 6 bases between. The CDR3 has 13 amino acids. CDR3 sequence reads: CASSLGPKETQYF. The CDR3 region has the DNA TGTGCCAGCAGCTTAGGGCCAAAAGAGACCCAGTACTTC. The full variable domain, rest sourced from reference TRBV7-2 and TRBJ2-5, is GAGVSQSPSNKVTEKGKDVELRCDPISGHTALYWYRQSLGQGLEFLIYFQGNSAPDKSGLPSDRFSAERTGGSVSTLTIQRTQQEDSAVYLCASSLGPKETQYFGPGTRLLVL.

The CDR3 region has the DNA TGTGCCAGCAGCTTACCAGCGGGAGGGCCTCTTCGGCCCGAGCAGTACTTC. Translating gives CASSLPAGGPLRPEQYF. The chain combines TRBV11-2 with TRBJ2-7; TRBD2 matches at 10 bases. With 2 bases clipped from V and 6 bases from J, the junction kept 13 bases outside the gene matches. The CDR3 has 17 residues. Per the germline V gene, CDR1 is SGHAT and CDR2 is FQNNGV.

In DNA form, the CDR3 reads TGTGCCAGCAGACACACAGGGGATAATTCACCCCTCCACTTT. It specifies CASRHTGDNSPLHF. The chain recombines TRBV5-6 with TRBJ1-6; 7 bases align to TRBD1. J gave up 5 bases and V 5 bases, and 4 bases lay outside the gene matches. CDR1 and CDR2 from the germline V gene are SGHDT and YYEEEE. This CDR3 is 14 amino acids long.

This CDR3 reads CSVEDHSMSYTF. The CDR3 coding sequence is TGCAGCGTTGAAGACCACTCTATGAGCTACACCTTC. This chain connects TRBV29-1 to TRBJ1-2; D remains unclear. Between the trimmed V and J ends, which lost 0 bases and 9 bases, there was a span of 11 bases. This CDR3 is 12 amino acids long. The germline gives CDR1 SQVTM, CDR2 ANQGSEA.

J is TRBJ1-2 and V is TRBV5-4; TRBD1 matches 11 bases. The CDR3 is made up of 16 amino acids. Germline V gene lookup returns CDR1 SGHNT and CDR2 YYREEE (reference sequence). Germline trimming cut 3 bases from V and 2 bases from J; bases unmatched to any gene: 6. CDR3 region: CASSYGQGASNYGYTF. The CDR3 nucleotides are TGTGCCAGCAGCTACGGACAGGGGGCTAGCAACTATGGCTACACCTTC.

J is TRBJ2-5 and V is TRBV5-8; a possible D gene is TRBD1 (5 bases). There are 15 residues in the CDR3. The V and J ends lost 0 bases and 7 bases respectively, with 16 bases between them. Looked up from germline, CDR1 is SGHTS and CDR2 is YDEGEE. CDR3 loop: CASSLGQFTKGTQYF. CDR3 nucleotide sequence: TGTGCCAGCAGCTTGGGACAGTTCACAAAAGGGACCCAGTACTTC.

This clone appeared once. The chain has TRBV7-9 and TRBJ2-3, with TRBD1 as a possible D gene (5 bases). Trimming took off 6 bases at V and 10 bases at J, with 17 bases between the two ends. Germline values: CDR1 SEHNR, CDR2 FQNEAQ (reference sequence). The CDR3 loop spans 13 amino acids. CDR3 nucleotide sequence: TGTGCCAGCAGTACGACAGAATTCGCGGCGCAGTATTTT. This sequence encodes CASSTTEFAAQYF.

V is TRBV9 and J is TRBJ1-1; possible D gene TRBD1, 5 bases. This CDR3 is built from 15 residues. Germline V gene sequence: CDR1 SGDLS, CDR2 YYNGEE. The germline V and J ends were trimmed by 2 bases and 10 bases, with 21 bases remaining between them. In nucleotides, the CDR3 is TGTGCCAGCAGCGTCGACCCCCACGGGGGGGTCGGAGCTTTCTTT. Translated: CASSVDPHGGVGAFF.

The V and J genes are TRBV24-1 and TRBJ1-2, with D unclear. V was trimmed by 4 bases and J by 8 bases, leaving 10 bases between them. The germline CDR1 and CDR2 sequences are KGHDR and SFDVKD. The CDR3 has 12 residues. CDR3 sequence: CATSDPLEGYTF. The CDR3, as DNA: TGTGCCACCAGTGACCCCCTGGAGGGCTACACCTTC.

The chain has TRBV11-3 and TRBJ2-1, with 11 positions matching TRBD2. CDR1 SGHNT and CDR2 YENEEA come from the germline V gene. V dropped 4 bases and J dropped 4; count of bases not matched to a gene: 9. CDR3 length: 17 residues. The CDR3 protein is CASSSLAGGSLYNEQFF. The CDR3 nucleotides read TGTGCCAGCAGCTCATTAGCGGGGGGGTCTCTTTACAATGAGCAGTTCTTC. Variable domain in full (rest from reference TRBV11-3 and TRBJ2-1): EAGVVQSPRYKIIEKKQPVAFWCNPISGHNTLYWYLQNLGQGPELLIRYENEEAVDDSQLPKDRFSAERLKGVDSTLKIQPAELGDSAVYLCASSSLAGGSLYNEQFFGPGTRLTVL.

The chain employs TRBV6-5 and TRBJ2-7; 7 bases map to TRBD1. Losses at the gene ends were 6 bases for V and 3 bases for J; bases not matched to a gene: 5. The V gene's germline CDR1 is MNHEY and CDR2 SVGAGI. There are 13 residues in the CDR3. The CDR3 region is CASRFSGGYEQYF. CDR3 coding DNA: TGTGCCAGCAGATTCTCAGGGGGCTACGAGCAGTACTTC.

The rearrangement uses TRBV11-2 and TRBJ2-2, with no clear D. CDR3 size: 12 residues. V was trimmed by 5 bases and J by 6 bases, leaving 7 bases between them. Germline-derived CDR1 and CDR2 are SGHAT and FQNNGV. CDR3 DNA: TGTGCCAGCAGCATCCATCCCGGGGAGCTGTTTTTT. Protein sequence: CASSIHPGELFF.

The rearrangement joins TRBV5-1 to TRBJ2-7; TRBD1 agrees at 8 bases. The CDR3 is 14 amino acids. Germline assignment: CDR1 SGHRS and CDR2 YFSETQ. V trimming: 5 bases; J trimming: 0 bases; junction bases outside the gene matches: 4. This CDR3 reads CASSNDRGSYEQYF. The DNA for the CDR3 is TGCGCCAGCAGTAACGACAGGGGCTCCTACGAGCAGTACTTC.